The present TCR beta chain was sequenced within a study of T cells in tuberculosis. The wider study: IGRA-negative adolescents, IGRA-positive adolescents with latent tuberculosis and adults with active tuberculosis formed this South African cohort.

Points on this clone: The target antigen is unknown.

General observations from the study: A GMM-specific repertoire classifier reached roughly 87% accuracy, AUROC under 0.95. Smaller alpha distances in active tuberculosis partly reflected shorter CDR3-alpha lengths.

Using immunoSEQ multiplex PCR, the repertoire was profiled, and TCRdb retains in-frame clones only, with some absent. Here the sample spans around 35,000 clones, over 90% being singletons. Germline V gene data show CDR1 as MGHDK and CDR2 as SYGVNS. Trimming at V came to 2 bases and at J to 9 bases, leaving 19 bases not matched to a gene. The CDR3 is 18 residues long. At study entry, adolescents had tuberculin skin tests and IGRA screening. The TCR sequence derives from a donor under 30 with latent tuberculosis or without tuberculosis infection. Sequenced input: PBMCs. The rearrangement uses TRBV25-1 and TRBJ2-7; TRBD1 matches 10 bases. CDR3 protein: CASSEDFSGTGDGMGQYF. The CDR3 DNA follows: TGTGCCAGCAGTGAAGATTTCTCCGGGACAGGGGATGGTATGGGGCAGTACTTC.